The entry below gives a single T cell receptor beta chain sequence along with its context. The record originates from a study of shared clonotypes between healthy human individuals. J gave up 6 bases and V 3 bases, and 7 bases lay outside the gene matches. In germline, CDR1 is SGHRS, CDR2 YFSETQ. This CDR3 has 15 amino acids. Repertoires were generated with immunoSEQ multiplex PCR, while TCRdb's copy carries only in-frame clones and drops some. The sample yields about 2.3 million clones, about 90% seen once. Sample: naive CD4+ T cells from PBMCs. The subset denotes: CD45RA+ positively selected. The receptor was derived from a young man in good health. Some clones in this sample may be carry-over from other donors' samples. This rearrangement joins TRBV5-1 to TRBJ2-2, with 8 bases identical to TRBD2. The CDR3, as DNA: TGCGCCAGCAGCTCCTCCACTAGCGGCGCCGGGGAGCTGTTTTTT. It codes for CASSSSTSGAGELFF.